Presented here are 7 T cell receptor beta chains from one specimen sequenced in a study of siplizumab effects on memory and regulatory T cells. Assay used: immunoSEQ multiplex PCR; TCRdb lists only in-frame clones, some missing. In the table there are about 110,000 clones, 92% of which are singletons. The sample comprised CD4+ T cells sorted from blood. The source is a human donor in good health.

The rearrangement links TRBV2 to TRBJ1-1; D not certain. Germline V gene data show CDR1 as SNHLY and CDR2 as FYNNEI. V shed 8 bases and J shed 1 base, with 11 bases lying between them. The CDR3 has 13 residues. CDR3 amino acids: CASAPQPNTEAFF. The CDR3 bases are TGTGCCAGCGCCCCACAGCCGAACACTGAAGCTTTCTTT.

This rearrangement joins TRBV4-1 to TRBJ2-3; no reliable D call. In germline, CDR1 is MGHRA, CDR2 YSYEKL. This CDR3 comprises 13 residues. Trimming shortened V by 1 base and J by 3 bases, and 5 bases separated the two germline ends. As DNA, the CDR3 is TGCGCCAGCAGCCAAGTCTGGACAGATACGCAGTATTTT. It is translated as CASSQVWTDTQYF.

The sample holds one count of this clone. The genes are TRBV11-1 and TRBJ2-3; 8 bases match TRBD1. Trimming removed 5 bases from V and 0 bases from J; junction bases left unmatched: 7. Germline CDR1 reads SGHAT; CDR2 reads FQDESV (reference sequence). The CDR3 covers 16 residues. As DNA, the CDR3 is TGTGCCAGCAGCCCCAAACAGGGGGGTAGCACAGATACGCAGTATTTT. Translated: CASSPKQGGSTDTQYF. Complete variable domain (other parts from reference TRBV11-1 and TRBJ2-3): EAEVAQSPRYKITEKSQAVAFWCDPISGHATLYWYRQILGQGPELLVQFQDESVVDDSQLPKDRFSAERLKGVDSTLKIQPAELGDSAMYLCASSPKQGGSTDTQYFGPGTRLTVL.

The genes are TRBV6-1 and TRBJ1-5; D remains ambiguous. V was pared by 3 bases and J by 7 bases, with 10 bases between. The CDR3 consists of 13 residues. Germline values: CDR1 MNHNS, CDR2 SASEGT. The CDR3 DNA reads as TGTGCCAGCAGTGAGAGAGGTCCGCAGCCCCAGCATTTT. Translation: CASSERGPQPQHF.

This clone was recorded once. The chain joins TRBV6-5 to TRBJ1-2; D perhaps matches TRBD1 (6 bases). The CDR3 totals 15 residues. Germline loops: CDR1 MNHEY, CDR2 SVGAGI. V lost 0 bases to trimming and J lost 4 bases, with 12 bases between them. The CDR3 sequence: CASSYSGTQGYGYTF. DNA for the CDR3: TGTGCCAGCAGTTACTCGGGGACACAGGGCTATGGCTACACCTTC.

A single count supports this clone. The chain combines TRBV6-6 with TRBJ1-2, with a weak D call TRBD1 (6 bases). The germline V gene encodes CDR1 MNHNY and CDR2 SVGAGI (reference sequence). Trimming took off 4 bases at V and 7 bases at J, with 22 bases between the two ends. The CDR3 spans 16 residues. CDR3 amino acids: CASSSSSFGQLGGYTF. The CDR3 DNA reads TGTGCCAGCAGTTCCTCGAGCTTCGGACAGTTAGGTGGCTACACCTTC.

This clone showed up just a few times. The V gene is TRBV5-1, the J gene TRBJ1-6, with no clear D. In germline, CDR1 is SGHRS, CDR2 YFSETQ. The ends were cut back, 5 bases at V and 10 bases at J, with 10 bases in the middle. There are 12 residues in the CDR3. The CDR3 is CASSTGSSPLHF. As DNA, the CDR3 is TGCGCCAGCAGTACCGGGTCGTCACCCCTCCACTTT.